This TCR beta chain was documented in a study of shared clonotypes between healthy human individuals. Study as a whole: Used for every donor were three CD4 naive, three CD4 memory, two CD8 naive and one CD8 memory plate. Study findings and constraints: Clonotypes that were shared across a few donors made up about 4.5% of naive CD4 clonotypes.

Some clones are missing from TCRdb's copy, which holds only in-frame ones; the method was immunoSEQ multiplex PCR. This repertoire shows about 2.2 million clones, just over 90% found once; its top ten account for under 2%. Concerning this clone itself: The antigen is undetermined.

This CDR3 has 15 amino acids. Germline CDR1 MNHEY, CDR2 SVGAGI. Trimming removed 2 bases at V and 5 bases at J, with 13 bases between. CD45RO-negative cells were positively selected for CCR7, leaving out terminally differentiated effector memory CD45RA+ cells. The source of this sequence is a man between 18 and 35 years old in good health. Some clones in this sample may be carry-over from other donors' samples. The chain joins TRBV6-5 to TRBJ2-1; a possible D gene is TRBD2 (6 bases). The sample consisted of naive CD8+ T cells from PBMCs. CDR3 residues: CASSYLGSSHNEQFF. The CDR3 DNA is TGTGCCAGCAGTTACCTCGGGAGTAGCCACAATGAGCAGTTCTTC.